The 19 T cell receptor beta chains in this list originate from one sample, sequenced in a study of shared clonotypes between healthy human individuals. Naive CD8 isolation took CD45RO-negative cells positively selected for CCR7 and excluded terminally differentiated effector memory CD45RA+ cells. The table came from immunoSEQ multiplex PCR; TCRdb's copy has only in-frame clones and leaves some out. The sample yields about 2 million clones, around 96% seen once. Sequencing was performed on naive CD8+ T cells sorted from blood. The receptor set was obtained from a man between 18 and 35 years old in good health.

The chain links TRBV7-8 to TRBJ1-1; TRBD1 might be the D (5 bases). The CDR3 loop spans 14 amino acids. With 5 bases removed from V and 4 bases from J, the gap between germline ends came to 14 bases. Per the germline V gene, CDR1 is SGHVS and CDR2 is FQNEAQ. The CDR3: CASSLGPMGTEAFF. The CDR3 nucleotides read TGTGCCAGCAGCCTGGGACCTATGGGCACTGAAGCTTTCTTT.

The rearrangement joins TRBV6-1 to TRBJ2-7; 8 bases line up with TRBD2. In germline, CDR1 is MNHNS, CDR2 SASEGT. The CDR3 extends over 13 amino acids. V lost 10 bases and J lost 3; bases outside the gene matches: 8. CDR3 sequence (DNA): TGTGCCAACCGAGCGGGGGACCACTACGAGCAGTACTTC. Its protein is CANRAGDHYEQYF.

The chain carries TRBV7-9 and TRBJ2-3; no reliable D call. This CDR3 contains 14 residues. The germline V and J ends were trimmed by 2 bases and 4 bases, with 10 bases remaining between them. Germline values: CDR1 SEHNR, CDR2 FQNEAQ (reference sequence). The CDR3 loop is CASSLPRPADTQYF. CDR3 DNA: TGTGCCAGCAGCTTACCCCGGCCCGCAGATACGCAGTATTTT.

The chain is built from TRBV23-1 and TRBJ2-7; D ambiguous. TRBV23-1 is flagged as an ORF with uncertain function. V shed 4 bases and J shed 6 bases, with 16 bases lying between them. The CDR3 contains 14 residues. CDR3 bases: TGCGCCAGCAGTCGAAGCCGACTGACCTCCGAGCAGTACTTC. Translated, it gives CASSRSRLTSEQYF.

The rearrangement links TRBV4-1 to TRBJ2-7; maybe TRBD1 (5 bases). This CDR3 spans 15 amino acids. V lost 3 bases and J lost 0, with 12 bases in between. Germline CDR1 reads MGHRA; CDR2 reads YSYEKL. CDR3 protein: CASSQRQPNSYEQYF. The CDR3 nucleotides read TGCGCCAGCAGCCAGAGACAGCCGAACTCCTACGAGCAGTACTTC.

A word on this clone: Other DNA sequences in this specimen translate into the identical CDR3. The genes are TRBV7-9 and TRBJ2-7, with TRBD1 identical over 7 bases. CDR1 is SEHNR, CDR2 FQNEAQ, per germline (reference sequence). V shed 3 bases, J shed 5 bases, and the junction held 1 base outside the gene matches. The CDR3 totals 12 residues. The DNA of the CDR3 is TGTGCCAGCAGCTTTGACAGGGACGAGCAGTACTTC. Amino acid sequence: CASSFDRDEQYF.

The chain combines TRBV30 with TRBJ1-6, with D possibly being TRBD1 (5 bases). Germline values: CDR1 GTSNPN, CDR2 SVGIG (reference sequence). The CDR3 loop spans 18 amino acids. V lost 4 bases and J 0 bases, leaving 19 bases between the germline ends. In nucleotides, the CDR3 is TGTGCCTGGAAGGAGGGGATCCCACGGAGCTCCTATAATTCACCCCTCCACTTT. This codes for CAWKEGIPRSSYNSPLHF.

In the case of this clone: This specimen includes other DNA sequences encoding the same CDR3. The chain combines TRBV5-4 with TRBJ2-7; D gene unclear. The CDR3 is made up of 13 amino acids. Trimming shortened V by 2 bases and J by 2 bases, and 8 bases separated the two germline ends. Per the germline V gene, CDR1 is SGHNT and CDR2 is YYREEE (reference sequence). The CDR3 nucleotides read TGTGCCAGCAGCTTTCCCGGTACCTACGAGCAGTACTTC. Its protein product is CASSFPGTYEQYF. Full variable domain (remainder filled in from reference TRBV5-4 and TRBJ2-7): ETGVTQSPTHLIKTRGQQVTLRCSSQSGHNTVSWYQQALGQGPQFIFQYYREEENGRGNFPPRFSGLQFPNYSSELNVNALELDDSALYLCASSFPGTYEQYFGPGTRLTVT.

In the case of this clone: Different DNA sequences within this sample yield the same CDR3. This chain joins TRBV6-1 and TRBJ1-1; no clear D. Germline-derived CDR1 and CDR2 are MNHNS and SASEGT. The V gene lost 2 bases and the J gene lost 0 bases, with 4 bases spanning the gap. The CDR3 consists of 13 residues. The CDR3 loop is CASSEQLNTEAFF. The CDR3 nucleotides are TGTGCCAGCAGTGAACAGCTGAACACTGAAGCTTTCTTT.

The chain uses TRBV19 and TRBJ2-7, with D maybe TRBD1 (5 bases). Germline V CDR1 and CDR2: LNHDA, SQIVND (reference sequence). The V end was cut by 7 bases, the J end by 5 bases, with 9 bases between. This CDR3 region has 11 residues. Written as DNA, the CDR3 is TGTGCCAGTAAGGGGTACCACGAGCAGTACTTC. Translating gives CASKGYHEQYF. Variable domain in full (rest from reference TRBV19 and TRBJ2-7): DGGITQSPKYLFRKEGQNVTLSCEQNLNHDAMYWYRQDPGQGLRLIYYSQIVNDFQKGDIAEGYSVSREKKESFPLTVTSAQKNPTAFYLCASKGYHEQYFGPGTRLTVT.

The V and J genes are TRBV7-6 and TRBJ2-5, with 7 bases lining up with TRBD2. V was clipped by 5 bases and J by 5 bases; unmatched bases: 5. The CDR3 totals 13 residues. Germline V gives CDR1 SGHVS, CDR2 FNYEAQ. In nucleotides, the CDR3 is TGTGCCAGCAGCCCGGGACTATTCGAGACCCAGTACTTC. It encodes CASSPGLFETQYF.

As concerns this clone: The sample has other DNA sequences that encode this CDR3 too. The V and J genes are TRBV5-1 and TRBJ2-7, with D maybe TRBD2 (6 bases). Germline values: CDR1 SGHRS, CDR2 YFSETQ. The CDR3 has 13 residues. Trimming cost V 2 bases and J 3 bases, with 9 bases left between them. The CDR3 here is CASSFPGDYEQYF. Here the CDR3 DNA reads TGCGCCAGCAGCTTCCCGGGAGACTACGAGCAGTACTTC.

The chain combines TRBV30 with TRBJ2-2; the D call may be TRBD1 or TRBD2 (5 bases each). The CDR3 is 16 amino acids. Germline-derived CDR1 and CDR2 are GTSNPN and SVGIG (reference sequence). The V gene lost 0 bases and the J gene lost 6 bases, with 17 bases spanning the gap. The CDR3 bases are TGTGCCTGGAGTGTACTGGGGGACGTGGGAGCCGGGGAGCTGTTTTTT. Amino acid sequence: CAWSVLGDVGAGELFF.

The chain combines TRBV7-6 with TRBJ2-5; tentatively, D is TRBD2 (5 bases). The CDR3 totals 14 residues. Trimming shortened V by 3 bases and J by 4 bases, and 12 bases separated the two germline ends. The V gene's germline CDR1 is SGHVS and CDR2 FNYEAQ. CDR3 in amino acids: CASSFDAGTETQYF. The CDR3 DNA reads as TGTGCCAGCAGCTTTGACGCGGGTACAGAGACCCAGTACTTC.

The genes are TRBV30 and TRBJ2-6; 7 positions match TRBD1. CDR1 GTSNPN and CDR2 SVGIG come from the germline V gene (reference sequence). This CDR3 contains 16 residues. Trimming cost V 4 bases and J 4 bases; bases outside gene matches: 10. The CDR3 protein is CAWTGIGGRGANVLTF. CDR3 coding DNA: TGTGCCTGGACGGGTATAGGGGGCCGGGGGGCCAACGTCCTGACTTTC. Variable domain in full (rest from reference TRBV30 and TRBJ2-6): SQTIHQWPATLVQPVGSPLSLECTVEGTSNPNLYWYRQAAGRGLQLLFYSVGIGQISSEVPQNLSASRPQDRQFILSSKKLLLSDSGFYLCAWTGIGGRGANVLTFGAGSRLTVL.

The J gene is TRBJ2-3, the V gene TRBV10-2; D not certain. The CDR3 has 10 residues. Trimming cost V 7 bases and J 5 bases, with 4 bases left between them. Germline CDR1 and CDR2: WSHSY and SAAADI. In nucleotides, the CDR3 is TGCGCCAGCATGAGAGATACGCAGTATTTT. Residues: CASMRDTQYF.

The CDR3, as DNA: TGTGCCAGCAGTCCAATCGGGGACTACGAGCAGTACTTC. Translation: CASSPIGDYEQYF. The chain links TRBV5-4 to TRBJ2-7, with D perhaps TRBD2 (5 bases). The germline V gene has CDR1 SGHNT and CDR2 YYREEE (reference sequence). The V end lost 5 bases, the J end lost 3 bases, and 12 bases lay between the germline ends. The CDR3 extends over 13 amino acids.

This chain links TRBV29-1 with TRBJ1-2, with D possibly TRBD1 on 6 matching bases. V was shortened by 4 bases and J by 4 bases, with 13 bases between the two germline ends. The CDR3 has 13 amino acids. The germline gives CDR1 SQVTM, CDR2 ANQGSEA. Here the CDR3 DNA reads TGCAGCGTTGCCGGCGGACAGACCTATGGCTACACCTTC. This translates into CSVAGGQTYGYTF.

The V gene is TRBV19, the J gene TRBJ1-4; a possible D gene is TRBD1 (6 bases). Germline lookup yields CDR1 LNHDA and CDR2 SQIVND (reference sequence). V lost 3 bases to trimming and J lost 4 bases, with 9 bases between them. The CDR3 length is 14 residues. The CDR3 loop is CASSIQDSNEKLFF. CDR3 nucleotides: TGTGCCAGTAGTATTCAGGACAGTAATGAAAAACTGTTTTTT.